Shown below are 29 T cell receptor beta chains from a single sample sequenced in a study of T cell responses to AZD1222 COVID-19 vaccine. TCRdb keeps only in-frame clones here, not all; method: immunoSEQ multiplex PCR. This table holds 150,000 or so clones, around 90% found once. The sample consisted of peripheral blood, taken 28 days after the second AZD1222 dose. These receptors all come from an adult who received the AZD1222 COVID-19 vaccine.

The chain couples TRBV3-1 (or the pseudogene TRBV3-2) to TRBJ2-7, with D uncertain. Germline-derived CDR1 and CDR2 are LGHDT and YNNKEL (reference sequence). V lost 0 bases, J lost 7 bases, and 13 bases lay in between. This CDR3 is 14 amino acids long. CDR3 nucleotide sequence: TGTGCCAGCAGCCAAGAAGGGATGGGCAGGGAGCAGTACTTC. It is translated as CASSQEGMGREQYF.

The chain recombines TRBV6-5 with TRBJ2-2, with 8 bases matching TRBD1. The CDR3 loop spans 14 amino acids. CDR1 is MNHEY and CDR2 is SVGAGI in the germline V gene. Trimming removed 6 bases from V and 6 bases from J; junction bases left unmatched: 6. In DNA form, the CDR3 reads TGTGCCAGCAGGGACAGGGCTTCGGCCGGGGAGCTGTTTTTT. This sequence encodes CASRDRASAGELFF.

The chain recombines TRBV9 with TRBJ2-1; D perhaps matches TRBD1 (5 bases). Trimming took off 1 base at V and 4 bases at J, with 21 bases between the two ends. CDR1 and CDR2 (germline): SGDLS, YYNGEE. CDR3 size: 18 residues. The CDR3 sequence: CASSVSGWGHYSYNEQFF. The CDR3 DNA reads TGTGCCAGCAGCGTATCGGGTTGGGGCCATTATAGTTACAATGAGCAGTTCTTC.

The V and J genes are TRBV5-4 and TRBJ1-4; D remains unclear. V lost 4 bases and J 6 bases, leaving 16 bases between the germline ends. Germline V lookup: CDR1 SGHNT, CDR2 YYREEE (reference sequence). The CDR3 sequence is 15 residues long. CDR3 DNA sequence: TGTGCCAGCAGCCAGCTTGATAGTACGGATGAAAAACTGTTTTTT. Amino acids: CASSQLDSTDEKLFF.

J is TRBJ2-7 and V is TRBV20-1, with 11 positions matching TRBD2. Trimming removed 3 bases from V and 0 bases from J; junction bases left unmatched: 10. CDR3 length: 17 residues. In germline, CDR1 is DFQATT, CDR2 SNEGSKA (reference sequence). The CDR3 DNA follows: TGCAGTGCTAGTCACGGACTAGCGGGCCCCCTCTCCTACGAGCAGTACTTC. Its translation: CSASHGLAGPLSYEQYF.

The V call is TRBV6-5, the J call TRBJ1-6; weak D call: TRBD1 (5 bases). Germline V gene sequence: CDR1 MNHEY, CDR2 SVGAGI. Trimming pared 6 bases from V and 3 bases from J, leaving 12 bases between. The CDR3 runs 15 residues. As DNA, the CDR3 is TGTGCCAGCAGGCGGGACGGACTCTATAATTCACCCCTCCACTTT. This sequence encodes CASRRDGLYNSPLHF.

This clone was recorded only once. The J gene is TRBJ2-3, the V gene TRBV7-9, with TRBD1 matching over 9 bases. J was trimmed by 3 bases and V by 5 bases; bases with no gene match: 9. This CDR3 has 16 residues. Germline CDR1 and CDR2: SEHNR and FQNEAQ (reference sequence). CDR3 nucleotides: TGTGCCAGCAGCCACCGGGACAGGGAAATGACAGATACGCAGTATTTT. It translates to CASSHRDREMTDTQYF.

CDR3 sequence: CASSPTGQVESYGYTF. Here the CDR3 DNA reads TGTGCCAGCTCACCTACGGGACAGGTGGAATCCTATGGCTACACCTTC. The chain recombines TRBV18 with TRBJ1-2, with 8 bases aligning to TRBD1. The CDR3 runs to 16 residues. Germline CDR1 is KGHSH and CDR2 is LQKENI. V lost 3 bases, J lost 4 bases, and 10 bases stayed unmatched.

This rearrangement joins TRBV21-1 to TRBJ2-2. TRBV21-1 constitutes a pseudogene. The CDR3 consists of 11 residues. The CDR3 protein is CASSFSGELFF. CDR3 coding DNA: TGTGCCAGCAGTTTTTCCGGGGAGCTGTTTTTT.

The CDR3 nucleotides are TGTGCCAGCAGCTTGGCTCCATCTGGGGCCAACGTCCTGACTTTC. This sequence encodes CASSLAPSGANVLTF. This chain uses TRBV5-4 with TRBJ2-6; D not certain. Germline-derived CDR1 and CDR2 are SGHNT and YYREEE (reference sequence). The V end was cut by 0 bases, the J end by 1 base, with 5 bases between. The CDR3 runs to 15 residues.

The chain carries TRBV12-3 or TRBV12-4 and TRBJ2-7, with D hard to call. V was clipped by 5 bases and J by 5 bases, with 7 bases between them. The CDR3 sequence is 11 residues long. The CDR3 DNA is TGTGCCAGCAGTCTAAATAACGAGCAGTACTTC. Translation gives CASSLNNEQYF.

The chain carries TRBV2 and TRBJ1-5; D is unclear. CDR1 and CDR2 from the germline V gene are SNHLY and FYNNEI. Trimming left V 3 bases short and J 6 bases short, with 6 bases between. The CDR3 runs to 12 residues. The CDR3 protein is CASSDRAQPQHF. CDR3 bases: TGTGCCAGCAGTGACCGGGCTCAGCCCCAGCATTTT.

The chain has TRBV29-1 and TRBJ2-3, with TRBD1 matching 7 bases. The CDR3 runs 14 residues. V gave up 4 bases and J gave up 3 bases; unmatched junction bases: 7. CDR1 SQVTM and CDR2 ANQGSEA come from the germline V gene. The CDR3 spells CSVVPQGYTDTQYF. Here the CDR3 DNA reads TGCAGCGTTGTGCCACAGGGGTATACAGATACGCAGTATTTT.

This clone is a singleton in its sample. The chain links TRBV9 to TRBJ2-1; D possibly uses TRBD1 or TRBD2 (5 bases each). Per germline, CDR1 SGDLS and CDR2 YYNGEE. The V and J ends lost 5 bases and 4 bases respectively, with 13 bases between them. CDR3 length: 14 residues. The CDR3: CASRRGRQYNEQFF. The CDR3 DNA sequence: TGTGCCAGCAGAAGGGGACGGCAATACAATGAGCAGTTCTTC. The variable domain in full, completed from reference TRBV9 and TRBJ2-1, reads DSGVTQTPKHLITATGQRVTLRCSPRSGDLSVYWYQQSLDQGLQFLIQYYNGEERAKGNILERFSAQQFPDLHSELNLSSLELGDSALYFCASRRGRQYNEQFFGPGTRLTVL.

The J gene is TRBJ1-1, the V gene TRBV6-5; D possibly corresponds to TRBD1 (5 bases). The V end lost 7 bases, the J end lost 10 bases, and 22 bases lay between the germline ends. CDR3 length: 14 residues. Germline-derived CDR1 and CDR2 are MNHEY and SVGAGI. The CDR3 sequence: CASKTLGGQGTAFF. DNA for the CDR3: TGTGCCAGCAAAACACTGGGAGGGCAGGGTACAGCTTTCTTT.

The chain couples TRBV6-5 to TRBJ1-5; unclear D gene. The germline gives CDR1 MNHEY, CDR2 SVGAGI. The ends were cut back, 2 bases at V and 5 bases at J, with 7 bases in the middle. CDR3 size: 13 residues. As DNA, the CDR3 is TGTGCCAGCAGTTACGCCAGCTATCAGCCCCAGCATTTT. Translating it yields CASSYASYQPQHF.

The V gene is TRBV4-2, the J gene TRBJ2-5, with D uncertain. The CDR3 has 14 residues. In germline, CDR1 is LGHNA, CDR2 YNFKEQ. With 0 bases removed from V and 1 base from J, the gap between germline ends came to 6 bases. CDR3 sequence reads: CASSQDWAQETQYF. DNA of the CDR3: TGTGCCAGCAGCCAAGATTGGGCCCAAGAGACCCAGTACTTC.

CDR3 residues: CASSVASITRITGELFF. In DNA form, the CDR3 reads TGTGCCAGCAGCGTAGCTAGCATCACAAGGATCACCGGGGAGCTGTTTTTT. The chain combines TRBV9 with TRBJ2-2; D is perhaps TRBD2 (5 bases). The germline V and J ends were trimmed by 0 bases and 4 bases, with 16 bases remaining between them. Germline V gives CDR1 SGDLS, CDR2 YYNGEE. The CDR3 spans 17 residues.

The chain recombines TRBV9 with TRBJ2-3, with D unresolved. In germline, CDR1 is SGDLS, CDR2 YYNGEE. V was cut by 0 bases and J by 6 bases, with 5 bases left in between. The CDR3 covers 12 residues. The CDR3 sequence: CASSVELDTQYF. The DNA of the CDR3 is TGTGCCAGCAGCGTAGAGCTGGATACGCAGTATTTT.

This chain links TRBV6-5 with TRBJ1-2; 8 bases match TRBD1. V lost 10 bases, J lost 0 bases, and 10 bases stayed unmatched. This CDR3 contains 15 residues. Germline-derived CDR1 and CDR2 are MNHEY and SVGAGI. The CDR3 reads CATRQGPFSNYGYTF. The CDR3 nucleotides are TGTGCCACCAGACAGGGGCCTTTTTCTAACTATGGCTACACCTTC.

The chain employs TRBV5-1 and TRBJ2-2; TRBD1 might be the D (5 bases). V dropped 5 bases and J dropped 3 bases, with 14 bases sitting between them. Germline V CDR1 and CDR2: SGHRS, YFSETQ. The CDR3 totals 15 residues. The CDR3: CASRASVGDTGELFF. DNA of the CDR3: TGCGCCAGCAGAGCTTCAGTAGGGGACACCGGGGAGCTGTTTTTT.

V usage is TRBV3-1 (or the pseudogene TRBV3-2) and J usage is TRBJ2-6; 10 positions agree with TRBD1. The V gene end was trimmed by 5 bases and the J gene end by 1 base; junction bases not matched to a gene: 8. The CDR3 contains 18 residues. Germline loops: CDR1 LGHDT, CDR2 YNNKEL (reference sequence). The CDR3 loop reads CASSLTGTGVSGANVLTF. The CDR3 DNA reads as TGTGCCAGCAGCTTAACCGGGACAGGGGTATCTGGGGCCAACGTCCTGACTTTC.

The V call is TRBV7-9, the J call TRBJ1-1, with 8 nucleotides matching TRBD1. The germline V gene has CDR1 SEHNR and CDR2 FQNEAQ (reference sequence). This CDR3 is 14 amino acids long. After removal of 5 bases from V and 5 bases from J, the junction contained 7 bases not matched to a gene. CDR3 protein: CASSPPDRATEAFF. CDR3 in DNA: TGTGCCAGCAGCCCCCCGGACAGGGCAACTGAAGCTTTCTTT.

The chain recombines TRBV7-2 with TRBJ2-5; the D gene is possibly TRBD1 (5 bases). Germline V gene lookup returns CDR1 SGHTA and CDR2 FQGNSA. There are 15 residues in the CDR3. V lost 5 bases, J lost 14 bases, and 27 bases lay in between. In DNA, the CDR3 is TGTGCCAGCAGCACATATATCCCCGACAGACAATCCCCATACTTC. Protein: CASSTYIPDRQSPYF.

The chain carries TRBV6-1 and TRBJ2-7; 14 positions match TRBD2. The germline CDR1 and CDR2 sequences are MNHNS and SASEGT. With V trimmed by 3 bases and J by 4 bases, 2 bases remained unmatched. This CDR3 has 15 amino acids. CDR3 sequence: CASSEGLAGVYEQYF. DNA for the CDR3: TGTGCCAGCAGTGAGGGACTAGCGGGAGTTTACGAGCAGTACTTC.

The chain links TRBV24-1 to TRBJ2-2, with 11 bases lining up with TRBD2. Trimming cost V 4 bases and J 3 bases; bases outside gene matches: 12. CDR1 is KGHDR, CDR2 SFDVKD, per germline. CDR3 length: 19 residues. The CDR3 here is CATSEKGALTSGDTGELFF. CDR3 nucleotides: TGTGCCACCAGTGAAAAGGGGGCCCTGACTAGCGGGGACACCGGGGAGCTGTTTTTT.

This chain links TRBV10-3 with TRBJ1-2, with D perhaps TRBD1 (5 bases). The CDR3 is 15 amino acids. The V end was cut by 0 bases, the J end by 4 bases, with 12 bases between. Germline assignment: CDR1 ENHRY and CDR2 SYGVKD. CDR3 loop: CAISESWQGSYGYTF. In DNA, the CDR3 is TGTGCCATCAGTGAGTCGTGGCAGGGCTCCTATGGCTACACCTTC.

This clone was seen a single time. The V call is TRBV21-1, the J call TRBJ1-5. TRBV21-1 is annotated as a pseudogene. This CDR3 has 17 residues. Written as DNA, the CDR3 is TGTGCCAGCAGCAAAGCTTTTAACGGACTGATCAATCAGCCCCAGCATTTT. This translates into CASSKAFNGLINQPQHF.

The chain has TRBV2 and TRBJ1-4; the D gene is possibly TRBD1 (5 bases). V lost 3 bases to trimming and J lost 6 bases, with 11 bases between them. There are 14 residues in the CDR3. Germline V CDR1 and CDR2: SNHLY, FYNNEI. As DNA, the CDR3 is TGTGCCAGCAGTGAGACGCGCAGGGATGAAAAACTGTTTTTT. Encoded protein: CASSETRRDEKLFF.